The sequence of this TCR beta chain was determined in a study of identical twins. Template switching, a step in the protocol, added a universal primer site, and cDNA carried unique molecular identifiers. TCRdb redid the calling of the 5' RACE reads with MiXCR, one entry per CDR3 protein. The profile covers hundreds of thousands of distinct CDR3 sequences, with 8.5% to 9% appearing a single time and about 0.98% taken by the ten largest. CDR1 and CDR2 (germline): MNHEY, SVGEGT. Trimming removed 5 bases at V and 6 bases at J, with 17 bases between. CDR3 length equals 14 residues. These sequences were also reported in another study, on yellow fever vaccine responses in identical twins.

This chain connects TRBV6-2 or TRBV6-3 to TRBJ2-7; D tentatively fits TRBD1 or TRBD2 (5 bases each). The source is a woman between 18 and 30 years old in good health. The sequenced sample was PBMCs. The DNA of the CDR3 is TGTGCCAGCAGTCCCAGGGAGTGGTACAGCGAGCAGTACTTC. Translation: CASSPREWYSEQYF.